This TCR beta chain was captured in a study of cytomegalovirus exposure and HLA in healthy donors. Overall study results and limits: Per a prior analysis, the majority of TCR beta V segments were productive roughly 87% or roughly 30% of the time.

CDR1 is SGHDT and CDR2 is YYEEEE in the germline V gene. The CDR3 is 17 amino acids. V lost 2 bases, J lost 2 bases, and 8 bases stayed unmatched. PCR involved 60 Vbeta and 13 Jbeta primers. Assay: immunoSEQ multiplex PCR; the TCRdb copy retains only in-frame clones and omits some. The data contain 140,000 or so clones, less than 9.5% of them singletons. This clone was detected only a few times. What it binds is not known. The receptor was derived from a male donor in good health and CMV-seronegative. The source material was PBMCs. This chain joins TRBV5-6 and TRBJ2-3; 10 bases are a match to TRBD2. For the CDR3, the DNA is TGTGCCAGCAGCTTATGGGCTAGCGGGGGTCCCACAGATACGCAGTATTTT. It is translated as CASSLWASGGPTDTQYF.